Described below is a single T cell receptor beta chain sequence and its context. Sequencing was performed with immunoSEQ multiplex PCR; in TCRdb, only in-frame clones are kept and a portion is missing. The profile shows fewer than 500,000 clones, 70% to 90% of them singletons. The entry originates in a study of blood T cell repertoires in COVID-19. The germline V and J ends were trimmed by 6 bases and 3 bases, with 9 bases remaining between them. Per the germline V gene, CDR1 is DFQATT and CDR2 is SNEGSKA (reference sequence). This CDR3 has 11 residues. The V gene is TRBV20-1, the J gene TRBJ2-7; D perhaps matches TRBD1 (6 bases). The sample taken for sequencing was peripheral blood. This TCR derives from a man between 18 and 35 years old with COVID-19, enrolled during active disease. The CDR3 loop is CSAADSYEQYF. CDR3 DNA: TGCAGTGCCGCGGACAGCTACGAGCAGTACTTC.